This T cell receptor (beta chain) stems from a study of early T cells in non-severe SARS-CoV-2 infection (dated by TCRdb to about 2021). General notes on the study: Bulk RNA from unsorted whole blood was used for TCR sequencing, so alpha and beta chains could not be paired.

A case-control design nested within a healthcare worker cohort in London, UK, was used, with weekly nasopharyngeal swab PCR tests and blood sampling performed. Healthcare workers were recruited during the week of the UK lockdown, between 23 and 31 March 2020, and followed weekly for up to roughly 15 weeks. This clonotype was detected ten times or more. The target of this receptor is not known. Base qualities are not provided; no much larger clone lies one nucleotide away. On the study overall, not on this receptor specifically: VDJdb matching was skewed toward anti-spike CD8 responses and likely underestimated virus-specific expansions by missing private and CD4 specificities.

Libraries were prepared through 5' RACE. The data were produced on a NextSeq 500. In the TCR library protocol, unique molecular identifiers were attached to individual cDNA molecules to correct for PCR bias and sequencing error. Both TCR alpha and beta chains were sequenced, and tight co-correlation was observed between alpha and beta sequence abundances in each sample. As for how the authors treated the data: Decombinator V4 was used to annotate TCR sequences for V gene, J gene and CDR3. TCRs were defined as expanded if a significant change between any two time points was detected under a Poisson model with p below 0.0001. TCR abundances were normalised to the total number of TCRs sequenced per sample and were expressed as counts per million. MAIT TCRs were defined by TRAV1-2 paired with TRAJ12, TRAJ20 or TRAJ33, and iNKT TCRs by TRAV10 paired with TRAJ18. VDJdb, accessed 1 November 2021, was searched for CMV, EBV and SARS-CoV-2 annotated TCRs, excluding TCRs annotated for multiple antigens. TCRdb reprocessing: public reads trimmed at Q25 with fastp, clones called with MiXCR, in-frame beta chains kept. Rows with a matching CDR3 protein are joined into one entry that keeps the most common DNA and genes. The V and J calls and clone size are TCRdb's, not the authors'. The sample includes 65,000 to 95,000 distinct CDR3 sequences, with around 9.9% observed a single time. The ten largest clones add up to about 5.3% of the sample.

Sequences SGHRS (CDR1) and YFSETQ (CDR2) are obtained from the germline V gene. V loses 4 bases, J loses 0 bases, and the germline ends lie 19 bases apart. Including the terminal cysteine and phenylalanine, the CDR3 comprises 18 residues. The sequence is cut down to CDR3 DNA, 54 bases in frame from base 1. In this chain, TRBV5-1 is recombined with TRBJ1-4; no confident D gene assignment can be made. Sample: whole blood. The TCR was taken from an adult who was a healthcare worker with PCR-confirmed SARS-CoV-2 infection or an uninfected control (not recorded which). The encoded CDR3 is CASSAWGEIEATNEKLFF. The DNA reads as follows: TGCGCCAGCAGCGCGTGGGGAGAAATAGAAGCAACTAATGAAAAACTGTTTTTT.